The rows below give T cell receptor beta chains drawn from one sample of a study of a mutant IDH1 vaccine in newly diagnosed glioma. Their antigen targets remain unknown. TCRdb keeps only in-frame clones here, not all; method: immunoSEQ multiplex PCR. The sample comprises roughly 30,000 clones, about 80% of which are singletons, and around 10% rests with the top ten. The material sequenced was PBMCs, taken from a glioma patient whose treatment included an IDH1 peptide vaccine. These receptors were obtained from a woman aged 40-49 years with glioma. The CDR3 runs from the conserved cysteine through the conserved F or W. Fields, in order: V gene, clone size, J gene, D gene, CDR3 DNA, CDR3 protein. D genes are given only for firm matches. A row's size may be missing; if present it is once, few, many or a size class.

v_gene: TRBV27; abundance: .; j_gene: TRBJ2-1; d_gene: .; CDR3nt: TGTGCCAGCAGTGAGCGTGGGGGCTCCTACAATGAGCAGTTCTTC; CDR3aa: CASSERGGSYNEQFF
v_gene: TRBV5-8; abundance: .; j_gene: TRBJ1-5; d_gene: .; CDR3nt: TGTGCCAGCAGCTTGGGAGGGGCTGTGTCAACTCAGCCCCAGCATTTT; CDR3aa: CASSLGGAVSTQPQHF
v_gene: TRBV4-1; abundance: .; j_gene: TRBJ1-6; d_gene: TRBD1; CDR3nt: TGCGCCAGCAGCCAAGATGTTGCAGGGGGCCGCTATAATTCACCCCTCCACTTT; CDR3aa: CASSQDVAGGRYNSPLHF
v_gene: TRBV30; abundance: .; j_gene: TRBJ2-1; d_gene: .; CDR3nt: TGTGCCTGGAGTGTAGGGGCGGGGGCAATCTATGAGCAGTTCTTC; CDR3aa: CAWSVGAGAIYEQFF
v_gene: TRBV25-1; abundance: .; j_gene: TRBJ2-5; d_gene: .; CDR3nt: TGTGCCAGCCGTCCTGAAGGGTCCAGGCAAGAGACCCAGTACTTC; CDR3aa: CASRPEGSRQETQYF
v_gene: TRBV5-6; abundance: .; j_gene: TRBJ2-1; d_gene: .; CDR3nt: TGTGCCAGCAGCTTCGGAGGTGAGCAGTTCTTC; CDR3aa: CASSFGGEQFF
v_gene: TRBV19; abundance: once; j_gene: TRBJ2-3; d_gene: .; CDR3nt: TGTGCCAGTAGCCTAAATACCGGGGGCTTGACAGATACGCAGTATTTT; CDR3aa: CASSLNTGGLTDTQYF
v_gene: TRBV5-1; abundance: .; j_gene: TRBJ2-7; d_gene: .; CDR3nt: TGCGCCAGCAGCGCGGTCCTAAGCCACGAGCAGTACTTC; CDR3aa: CASSAVLSHEQYF
v_gene: TRBV5-1; abundance: once; j_gene: TRBJ1-1; d_gene: .; CDR3nt: TGCGCCAGCACGGCGGGCACTGAAGCTTTCTTT; CDR3aa: CASTAGTEAFF
v_gene: TRBV2; abundance: .; j_gene: TRBJ1-3; d_gene: .; CDR3nt: TGTGCCAGCACAGGCAGCCGAAACACCATATATTTT; CDR3aa: CASTGSRNTIYF
v_gene: TRBV5-1; abundance: .; j_gene: TRBJ1-1; d_gene: .; CDR3nt: TGCGCCAGCAGCTTGGGGGTGAGCACTGAAGCTTTCTTT; CDR3aa: CASSLGVSTEAFF
v_gene: TRBV6-4; abundance: .; j_gene: TRBJ1-1; d_gene: .; CDR3nt: TGTGCCAGCAGTGAAACAGAGAGGACTGAAGCTTTCTTT; CDR3aa: CASSETERTEAFF
v_gene: TRBV6-1; abundance: .; j_gene: TRBJ1-2; d_gene: .; CDR3nt: TGTGCCAGCAACCCTCTAACCCCCGGGGCATATGGCTACACCTTC; CDR3aa: CASNPLTPGAYGYTF
v_gene: TRBV29-1; abundance: once; j_gene: TRBJ2-7; d_gene: .; CDR3nt: TGCAGCGTAGAGAGACAGTACGAGCAGTACTTC; CDR3aa: CSVERQYEQYF
v_gene: TRBV18; abundance: .; j_gene: TRBJ2-1; d_gene: .; CDR3nt: TGTGCCAGCTCATCACTAGCCCCGGCTTTAGTCTCCTACAATGAGCAGTTCTTC; CDR3aa: CASSSLAPALVSYNEQFF
v_gene: TRBV11-2; abundance: .; j_gene: TRBJ1-1; d_gene: .; CDR3nt: TGTGCCAGCAGCTTGTGGGGAGAAGCTTTCTTT; CDR3aa: CASSLWGEAFF
v_gene: TRBV4-1; abundance: .; j_gene: TRBJ1-5; d_gene: TRBD1; CDR3nt: TGCGCCAGCAGCCAGCTTACAGGGGGCAATCAGCCCCAGCATTTT; CDR3aa: CASSQLTGGNQPQHF
v_gene: TRBV4-1; abundance: .; j_gene: TRBJ2-6; d_gene: TRBD1; CDR3nt: TGCGCCAGCAGCTATAGACAGGGGATGAACTCTGGGGCCAACGTCCTGACTTTC; CDR3aa: CASSYRQGMNSGANVLTF
v_gene: TRBV7-2; abundance: .; j_gene: TRBJ1-1; d_gene: TRBD1; CDR3nt: TGTGCCAGCAGCCAGGACAGGTCGGGGATGGGTGAAGCTTTCTTT; CDR3aa: CASSQDRSGMGEAFF
v_gene: TRBV5-1; abundance: .; j_gene: TRBJ1-3; d_gene: .; CDR3nt: TGCGCCAGCAGCTTGCGAGGGGAAGGAAACACCATATATTTT; CDR3aa: CASSLRGEGNTIYF
v_gene: TRBV5-6; abundance: .; j_gene: TRBJ2-1; d_gene: TRBD2; CDR3nt: TGTGCCAGCAGTCTTAGCGGGGGGGCCTACAATGAGCAGTTCTTC; CDR3aa: CASSLSGGAYNEQFF
v_gene: TRBV25-1; abundance: .; j_gene: TRBJ1-5; d_gene: .; CDR3nt: TGTGCCAGCAGTGCCCCAGGGGCTTATAGCAATCAGCCCCAGCATTTT; CDR3aa: CASSAPGAYSNQPQHF
v_gene: TRBV18; abundance: .; j_gene: TRBJ1-2; d_gene: .; CDR3nt: TGTGCCAGCTCACCAAAGGGGGAACATGGCTACACCTTC; CDR3aa: CASSPKGEHGYTF
v_gene: TRBV7-2; abundance: few; j_gene: TRBJ2-3; d_gene: TRBD1; CDR3nt: TGTGCCAGCAGCCCGGGGACAGGGGGCGCCTATGTGGATACGCAGTATTTT; CDR3aa: CASSPGTGGAYVDTQYF
v_gene: TRBV9; abundance: once; j_gene: TRBJ2-3; d_gene: .; CDR3nt: TGTGCCAGCAGCGTAGGAGATACGCAGTATTTT; CDR3aa: CASSVGDTQYF
v_gene: TRBV6-1; abundance: .; j_gene: TRBJ1-5; d_gene: .; CDR3nt: TGTGCCAGCAGTGAGGGACGCAGGGAACGACCCCAGCATTTT; CDR3aa: CASSEGRRERPQHF
v_gene: TRBV29-1; abundance: .; j_gene: TRBJ1-2; d_gene: .; CDR3nt: TGCAGCGTTGAACCGCCGGCGGGATCTGGCTACACCTTC; CDR3aa: CSVEPPAGSGYTF
v_gene: TRBV7-9; abundance: .; j_gene: TRBJ2-5; d_gene: .; CDR3nt: TGTGCCAGCAGCTTAGTCTTTAGGGGTGGGGCCGACGGTCAAGAGACCCAGTACTTC; CDR3aa: CASSLVFRGGADGQETQYF
v_gene: TRBV2; abundance: .; j_gene: TRBJ2-5; d_gene: TRBD2; CDR3nt: TGTGCCAGCAGAAAAGCGGGGGGTTTTGAGACCCAGTACTTC; CDR3aa: CASRKAGGFETQYF
v_gene: TRBV10-3; abundance: few; j_gene: TRBJ1-3; d_gene: .; CDR3nt: TGTGCCATCAGCGGGCGTGAGTCTGGAAACACCATATATTTT; CDR3aa: CAISGRESGNTIYF
v_gene: TRBV18; abundance: .; j_gene: TRBJ2-7; d_gene: .; CDR3nt: TGTGCCAGCTCACCACTTGCGGCCTCCTACGAGCAGTACTTC; CDR3aa: CASSPLAASYEQYF
v_gene: TRBV5-4; abundance: .; j_gene: TRBJ2-5; d_gene: .; CDR3nt: TGTGCCAGCAGCTTACGGGAGACCCAGTACTTC; CDR3aa: CASSLRETQYF
v_gene: TRBV11-2; abundance: .; j_gene: TRBJ1-1; d_gene: TRBD1; CDR3nt: TGTGCCAGCAGCTTATCCTACAGGGGGAAGTACACTGAAGCTTTCTTT; CDR3aa: CASSLSYRGKYTEAFF
v_gene: TRBV2; abundance: few; j_gene: TRBJ1-1; d_gene: .; CDR3nt: TGTGCCAGCAGTGAATACGAACCGGGCGGGGCTTTCTTT; CDR3aa: CASSEYEPGGAFF
v_gene: TRBV6-6; abundance: once; j_gene: TRBJ2-7; d_gene: .; CDR3nt: TGTGCCAGCAGTTACGAGGGAAAGAACGAGCAGTACTTC; CDR3aa: CASSYEGKNEQYF
v_gene: TRBV11-2; abundance: .; j_gene: TRBJ1-3; d_gene: .; CDR3nt: TGTGCCAGCAGCGCAACAGGGTTTTCCGGAAACACCATATATTTT; CDR3aa: CASSATGFSGNTIYF
v_gene: TRBV6-5; abundance: .; j_gene: TRBJ2-5; d_gene: TRBD2; CDR3nt: TGTGCCACCCGGACTAGCGGGGCCCAAGAGACCCAGTACTTC; CDR3aa: CATRTSGAQETQYF